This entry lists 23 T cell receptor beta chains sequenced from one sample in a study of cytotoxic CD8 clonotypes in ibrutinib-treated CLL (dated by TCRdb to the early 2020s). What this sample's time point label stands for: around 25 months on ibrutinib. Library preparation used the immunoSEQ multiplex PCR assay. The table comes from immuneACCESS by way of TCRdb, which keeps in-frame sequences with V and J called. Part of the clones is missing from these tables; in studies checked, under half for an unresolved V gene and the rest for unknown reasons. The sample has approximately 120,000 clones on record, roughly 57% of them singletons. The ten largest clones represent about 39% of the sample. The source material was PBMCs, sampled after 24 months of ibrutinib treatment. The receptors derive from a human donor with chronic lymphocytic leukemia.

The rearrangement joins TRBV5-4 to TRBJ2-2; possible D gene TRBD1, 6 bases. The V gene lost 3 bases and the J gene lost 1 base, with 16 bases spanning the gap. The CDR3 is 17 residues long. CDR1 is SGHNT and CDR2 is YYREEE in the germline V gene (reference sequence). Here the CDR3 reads CASSSPARGGNTGELFF. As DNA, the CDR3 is TGTGCCAGCAGCTCCCCCGCCAGGGGCGGGAACACCGGGGAGCTGTTTTTT. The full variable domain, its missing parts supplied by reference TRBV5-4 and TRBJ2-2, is ETGVTQSPTHLIKTRGQQVTLRCSSQSGHNTVSWYQQALGQGPQFIFQYYREEENGRGNFPPRFSGLQFPNYSSELNVNALELDDSALYLCASSSPARGGNTGELFFGEGSRLTVL.

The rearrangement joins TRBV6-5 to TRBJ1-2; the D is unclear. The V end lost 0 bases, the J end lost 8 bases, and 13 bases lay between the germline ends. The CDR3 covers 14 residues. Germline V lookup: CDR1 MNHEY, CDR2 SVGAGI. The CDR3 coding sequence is TGTGCCAGCAGTTACTCGATTCGGGGTTCCGGCTACACCTTC. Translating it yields CASSYSIRGSGYTF.

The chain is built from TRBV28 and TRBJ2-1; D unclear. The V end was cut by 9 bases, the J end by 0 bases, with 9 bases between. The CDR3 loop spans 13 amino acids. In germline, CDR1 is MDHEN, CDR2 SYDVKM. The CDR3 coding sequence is TGTGCCAGTAGGGCGAGCTCCTACAATGAGCAGTTCTTC. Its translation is CASRASSYNEQFF.

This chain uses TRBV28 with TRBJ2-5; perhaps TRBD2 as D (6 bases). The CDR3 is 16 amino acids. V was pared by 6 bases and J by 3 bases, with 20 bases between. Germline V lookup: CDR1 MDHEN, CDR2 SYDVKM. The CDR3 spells CASSLGALGGEETQYF. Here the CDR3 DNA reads TGTGCCAGCAGCCTAGGCGCTCTTGGCGGGGAAGAGACCCAGTACTTC.

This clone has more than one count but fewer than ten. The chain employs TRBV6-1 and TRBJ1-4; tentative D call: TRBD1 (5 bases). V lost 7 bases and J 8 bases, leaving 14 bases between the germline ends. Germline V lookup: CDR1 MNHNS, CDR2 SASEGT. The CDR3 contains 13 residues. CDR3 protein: CASTSGVGEKLFF. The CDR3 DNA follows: TGTGCCAGCACCTCGGGGGTGGGAGAAAAACTGTTTTTT.

CDR3 DNA sequence: TGTGCCACCAGCATCCCAGGGGAAAACACTGAAGCTTTCTTT. This translates into CATSIPGENTEAFF. The chain is built from TRBV15 and TRBJ1-1, with D possibly matching TRBD1 (6 bases). CDR3 length: 14 residues. The germline V and J ends were trimmed by 4 bases and 2 bases, with 11 bases remaining between them. Germline-derived CDR1 and CDR2 are LNHNV and YYDKDF (reference sequence).

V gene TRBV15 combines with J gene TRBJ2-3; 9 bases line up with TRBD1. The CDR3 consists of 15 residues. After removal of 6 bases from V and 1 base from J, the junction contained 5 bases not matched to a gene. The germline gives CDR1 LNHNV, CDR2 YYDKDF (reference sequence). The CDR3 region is CATSSRDRGTDTQYF. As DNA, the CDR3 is TGTGCCACCAGTAGCCGGGACAGGGGCACAGATACGCAGTATTTT.

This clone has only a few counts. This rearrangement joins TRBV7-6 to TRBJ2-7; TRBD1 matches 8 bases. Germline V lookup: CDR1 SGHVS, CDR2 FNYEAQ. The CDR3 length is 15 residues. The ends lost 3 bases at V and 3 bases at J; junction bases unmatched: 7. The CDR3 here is CASSFGVGQGYEQYF. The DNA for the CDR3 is TGTGCCAGCAGCTTTGGTGTTGGACAGGGCTACGAGCAGTACTTC.

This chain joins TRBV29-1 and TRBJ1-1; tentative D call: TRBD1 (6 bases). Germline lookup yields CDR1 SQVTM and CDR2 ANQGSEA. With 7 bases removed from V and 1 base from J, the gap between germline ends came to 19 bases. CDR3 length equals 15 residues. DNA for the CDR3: TGCAGCGGGGTGGGGGCGCGGGTTACGAACACTGAAGCTTTCTTT. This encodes CSGVGARVTNTEAFF.

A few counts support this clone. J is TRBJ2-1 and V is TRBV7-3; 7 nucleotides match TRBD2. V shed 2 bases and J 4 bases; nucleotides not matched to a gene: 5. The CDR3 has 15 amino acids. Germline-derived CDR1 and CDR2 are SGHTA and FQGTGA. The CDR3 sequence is CASSLGASGYNEQFF. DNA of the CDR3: TGTGCCAGCAGCTTAGGCGCTAGCGGATACAATGAGCAGTTCTTC.

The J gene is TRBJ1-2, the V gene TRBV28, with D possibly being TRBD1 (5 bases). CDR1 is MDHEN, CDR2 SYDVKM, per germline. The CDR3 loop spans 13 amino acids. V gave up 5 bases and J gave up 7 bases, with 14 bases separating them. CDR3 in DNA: TGTGCCAGCAGTGGACACCGGGCCCTTGGCTACACCTTC. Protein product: CASSGHRALGYTF.

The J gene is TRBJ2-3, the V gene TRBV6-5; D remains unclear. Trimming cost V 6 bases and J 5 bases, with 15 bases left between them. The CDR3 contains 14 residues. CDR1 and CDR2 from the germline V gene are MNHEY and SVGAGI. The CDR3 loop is CASSTPVLGDTQYF. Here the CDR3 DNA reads TGTGCCAGCAGCACCCCCGTACTTGGAGATACGCAGTATTTT.

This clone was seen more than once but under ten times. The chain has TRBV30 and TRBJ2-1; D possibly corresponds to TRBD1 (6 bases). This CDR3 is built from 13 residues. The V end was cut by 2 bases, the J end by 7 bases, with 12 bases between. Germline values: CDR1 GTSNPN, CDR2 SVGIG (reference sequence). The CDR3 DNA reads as TGTGCCTGGAGTTCGACAGGTCGGAATGAGCAGTTCTTC. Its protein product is CAWSSTGRNEQFF.

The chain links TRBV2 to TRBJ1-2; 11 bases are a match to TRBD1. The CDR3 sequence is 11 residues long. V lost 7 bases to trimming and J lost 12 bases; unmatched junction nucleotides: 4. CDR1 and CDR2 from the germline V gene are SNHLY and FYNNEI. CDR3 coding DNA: TGTGCCAGCACTCCGGGACAGGGGGACACCTTC. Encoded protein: CASTPGQGDTF.

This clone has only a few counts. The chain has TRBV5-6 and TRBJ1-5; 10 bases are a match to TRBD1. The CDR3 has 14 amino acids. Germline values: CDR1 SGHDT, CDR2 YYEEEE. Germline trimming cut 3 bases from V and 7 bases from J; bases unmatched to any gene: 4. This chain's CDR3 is CASSSTGGRQPQHF. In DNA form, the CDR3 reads TGTGCCAGCAGCTCGACAGGGGGCAGGCAGCCCCAGCATTTT.

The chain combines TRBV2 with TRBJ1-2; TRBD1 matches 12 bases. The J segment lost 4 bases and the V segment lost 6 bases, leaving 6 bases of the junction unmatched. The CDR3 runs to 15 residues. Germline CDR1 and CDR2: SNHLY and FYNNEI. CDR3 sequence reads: CASRSGTGGSYGYTF. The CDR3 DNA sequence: TGTGCCAGCAGATCCGGGACAGGGGGCAGCTATGGCTACACCTTC.

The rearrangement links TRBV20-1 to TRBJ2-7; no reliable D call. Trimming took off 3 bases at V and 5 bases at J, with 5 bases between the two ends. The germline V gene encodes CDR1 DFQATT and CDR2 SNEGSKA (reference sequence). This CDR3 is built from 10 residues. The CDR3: CSASGDEQYF. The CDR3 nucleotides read TGCAGTGCTAGCGGTGACGAGCAGTACTTC.

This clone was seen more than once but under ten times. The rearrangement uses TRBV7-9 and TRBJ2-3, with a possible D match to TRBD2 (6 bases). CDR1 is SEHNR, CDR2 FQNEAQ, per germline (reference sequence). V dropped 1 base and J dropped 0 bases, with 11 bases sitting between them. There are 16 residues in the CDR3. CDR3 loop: CASSLVGLTSTDTQYF. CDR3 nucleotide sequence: TGTGCCAGCAGCTTAGTGGGACTCACAAGCACAGATACGCAGTATTTT.

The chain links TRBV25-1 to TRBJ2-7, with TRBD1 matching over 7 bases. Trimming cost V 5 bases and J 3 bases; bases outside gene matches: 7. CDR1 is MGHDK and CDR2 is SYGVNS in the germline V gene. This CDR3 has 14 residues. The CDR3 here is CASSYRDRLYEQYF. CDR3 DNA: TGTGCCAGCAGTTACCGGGACAGACTCTACGAGCAGTACTTC.

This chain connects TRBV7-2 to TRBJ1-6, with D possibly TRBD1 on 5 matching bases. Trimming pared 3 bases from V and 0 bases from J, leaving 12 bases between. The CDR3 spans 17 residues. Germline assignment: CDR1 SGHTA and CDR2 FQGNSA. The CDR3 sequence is CASSFLWDGSYNSPLHF. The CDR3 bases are TGTGCCAGCAGCTTTTTATGGGACGGCTCCTATAATTCACCCCTCCACTTT. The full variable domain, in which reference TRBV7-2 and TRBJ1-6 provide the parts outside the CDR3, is GAGVSQSPSNKVTEKGKDVELRCDPISGHTALYWYRQSLGQGLEFLIYFQGNSAPDKSGLPSDRFSAERTGGSVSTLTIQRTQQEDSAVYLCASSFLWDGSYNSPLHFGNGTRLTVT.

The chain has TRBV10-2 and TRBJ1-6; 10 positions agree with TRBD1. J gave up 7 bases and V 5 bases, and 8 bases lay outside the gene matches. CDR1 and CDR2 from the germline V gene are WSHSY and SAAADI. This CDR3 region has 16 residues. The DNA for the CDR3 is TGCGCCAGCAGTCAATTACCGGGACAGGGGAATTCACCCCTCCACTTT. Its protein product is CASSQLPGQGNSPLHF.

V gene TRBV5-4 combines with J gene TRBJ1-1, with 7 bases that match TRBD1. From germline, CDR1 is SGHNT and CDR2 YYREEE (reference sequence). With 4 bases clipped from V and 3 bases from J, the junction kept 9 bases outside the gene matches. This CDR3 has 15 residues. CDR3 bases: TGTGCCAGCAGCCGGTCTACAGGGGTGGACACTGAAGCTTTCTTT. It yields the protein CASSRSTGVDTEAFF.

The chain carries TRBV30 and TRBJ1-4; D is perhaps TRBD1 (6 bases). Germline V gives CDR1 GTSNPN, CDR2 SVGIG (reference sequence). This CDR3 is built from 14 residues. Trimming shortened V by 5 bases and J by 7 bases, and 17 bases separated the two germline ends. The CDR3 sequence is CAWGETGLGEKLFF. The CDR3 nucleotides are TGTGCCTGGGGGGAAACAGGGCTCGGTGAAAAACTGTTTTTT. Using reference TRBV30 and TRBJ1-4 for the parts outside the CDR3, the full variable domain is SQTIHQWPATLVQPVGSPLSLECTVEGTSNPNLYWYRQAAGRGLQLLFYSVGIGQISSEVPQNLSASRPQDRQFILSSKKLLLSDSGFYLCAWGETGLGEKLFFGSGTQLSVL.